These 9 T cell receptor beta chains were sequenced from one sample in a study of T cells after somatic rescue of genetic block. Generated by immunoSEQ multiplex PCR, the TCRdb table keeps only in-frame clones and is missing some. The sample records about 68,000 clones, roughly 90% being singletons. The material sequenced was peripheral blood mononuclear cells (PBMCs). Receptors originate from a man aged 40-49 years.

The V call is TRBV5-1, the J call TRBJ1-2; possible D gene TRBD1, 5 bases. This CDR3 has 15 residues. Germline V gene data show CDR1 as SGHRS and CDR2 as YFSETQ. The V end was cut by 0 bases, the J end by 2 bases, with 11 bases between. The CDR3 protein is CASSLVAGQNYGYTF. The CDR3 DNA is TGCGCCAGCAGCTTGGTTGCAGGGCAGAACTATGGCTACACCTTC.

V and J are TRBV5-5 and TRBJ2-5; D remains ambiguous. CDR3 length: 15 residues. V was pared by 1 base and J by 5 bases, with 15 bases between. Germline V gives CDR1 SGHKS, CDR2 YYEKEE (reference sequence). The CDR3 protein is CASSLMWGIGETQYF. The CDR3 nucleotides are TGTGCCAGCAGCTTGATGTGGGGTATAGGCGAGACCCAGTACTTC.

This clone was observed a few times. The chain combines TRBV27 with TRBJ1-3; D uncertain. Trimming removed 5 bases from V and 4 bases from J, with 12 bases in between. Germline loops: CDR1 MNHEY, CDR2 SMNVEV (reference sequence). The CDR3 totals 14 residues. CDR3 nucleotide sequence: TGTGCCAGCAGTCCCCGGACCCAAGGAAACACCATATATTTT. Its protein is CASSPRTQGNTIYF.

This chain links TRBV5-4 with TRBJ1-1; no definite D call. V was clipped by 0 bases and J by 4 bases, with 4 bases between them. Germline V gives CDR1 SGHNT, CDR2 YYREEE (reference sequence). The CDR3 length is 12 residues. The CDR3 nucleotides read TGTGCCAGCAGCTTGGGGACCACTGAAGCTTTCTTT. Translating it yields CASSLGTTEAFF.

This rearrangement joins TRBV2 to TRBJ1-5; TRBD1 matches 7 bases. Germline CDR1 and CDR2: SNHLY and FYNNEI. The junction had 14 bases not matched to a gene; V was cut back by 9 bases and J by 0 bases. CDR3 length: 17 amino acids. This CDR3 is CASSLGTDMYSNQPQHF. CDR3 nucleotides: TGTGCCAGTTCCCTCGGGACAGATATGTATAGCAATCAGCCCCAGCATTTT.

This sequence joins TRBV6-4 and TRBJ2-3, with a tentative D call TRBD2 (6 bases). The CDR3 runs to 13 residues. From germline, CDR1 is MRHNA and CDR2 SNTAGT. Trimming cost V 5 bases and J 4 bases, with 10 bases left between them. This CDR3 is CASSPGGADTQYF. For the CDR3, the DNA is TGTGCCAGCAGTCCCGGGGGAGCAGATACGCAGTATTTT.

The rearrangement links TRBV5-6 to TRBJ2-7; 9 bases map to TRBD2. The junction had 7 bases not matched to a gene; V was cut back by 4 bases and J by 5 bases. This CDR3 region has 14 residues. Germline values: CDR1 SGHDT, CDR2 YYEEEE. In DNA form, the CDR3 reads TGTGCCAGCAGCCGACCAGCGGGAGGCCACGAGCAGTACTTC. Protein sequence: CASSRPAGGHEQYF. Complete variable domain (other parts from reference TRBV5-6 and TRBJ2-7): DAGVTQSPTHLIKTRGQQVTLRCSPKSGHDTVSWYQQALGQGPQFIFQYYEEEERQRGNFPDRFSGHQFPNYSSELNVNALLLGDSALYLCASSRPAGGHEQYFGPGTRLTVT.

This clone was seen only once. The chain uses TRBV2 and TRBJ2-1; 16 bases line up with TRBD2. Germline trimming cut 8 bases from V and 4 bases from J; bases unmatched to any gene: 11. This CDR3 contains 18 residues. In germline, CDR1 is SNHLY, CDR2 FYNNEI. The CDR3 sequence is CASGSGLAGGRLYNEQFF. The CDR3 DNA reads TGTGCCAGCGGCTCGGGACTAGCGGGGGGGCGCCTTTACAATGAGCAGTTCTTC.

V gene TRBV18 combines with J gene TRBJ1-2, with D perhaps matching TRBD1 (6 bases). V lost 0 bases and J lost 2, with 10 bases in between. CDR3 length: 15 residues. Germline lookup yields CDR1 KGHSH and CDR2 LQKENI. CDR3 bases: TGTGCCAGCTCACCACCGGGGGGGGCCAACTATGGCTACACCTTC. Protein sequence: CASSPPGGANYGYTF.